The 17 T cell receptor beta chains below come from one sample, sequenced in a study of CD8+ T cells in alopecia areata. As to treatment: oral pan-JAK inhibitor, 5-10 mg twice daily. Sequencing used cDNA as its template, made by extracting RNA and reverse transcribing it. Repertoires were generated with immunoSEQ multiplex PCR, while TCRdb's copy carries only in-frame clones and drops some. Of 200,000 or so clones listed, about 40% are singletons. Sample: CD4+ T cells sorted from blood, taken at approximately week 36, from a patient treated with tofacitinib. These receptor sequences come from a human donor with alopecia areata.

A note on this clone: Other DNA sequences from this sample encode an identical CDR3 as well. The J gene is TRBJ2-5, the V gene TRBV6-1; D not resolved. The V gene's germline CDR1 is MNHNS and CDR2 SASEGT. CDR3 length: 13 residues. The ends were cut back, 0 bases at V and 2 bases at J, with 4 bases in the middle. CDR3 nucleotide sequence: TGTGCCAGCAGTGAAGCGGGACAAGAGACCCAGTACTTC. It specifies CASSEAGQETQYF.

The CDR3 here is CAWSLVREKLFF. CDR3 nucleotides: TGTGCCTGGAGTCTCGTCCGGGAAAAACTGTTTTTT. This chain connects TRBV30 to TRBJ1-4; D is unclear. V gave up 2 bases and J gave up 8 bases, with 9 bases separating them. Germline V gene data show CDR1 as GTSNPN and CDR2 as SVGIG (reference sequence). The CDR3 consists of 12 residues. The whole variable domain, remainder taken from reference TRBV30 and TRBJ1-4, is SQTIHQWPATLVQPVGSPLSLECTVEGTSNPNLYWYRQAAGRGLQLLFYSVGIGQISSEVPQNLSASRPQDRQFILSSKKLLLSDSGFYLCAWSLVREKLFFGSGTQLSVL.

This clone was counted between two and nine times. The chain has TRBV7-2 and TRBJ1-2; D unresolved. Germline V gene sequence: CDR1 SGHTA, CDR2 FQGNSA. The ends were cut back, 1 base at V and 4 bases at J, with 13 bases in the middle. The CDR3 covers 15 residues. CDR3 nucleotide sequence: TGTGCCAGCAGCTTAGTTTTTGGCGGACCCTATGGCTACACCTTC. It codes for CASSLVFGGPYGYTF.

In its sample, this clone was seen a few times. This chain uses TRBV10-3 with TRBJ2-3, with D perhaps TRBD1 or TRBD2 (7 bases each). V lost 3 bases, J lost 0 bases, and 19 bases lay in between. There are 18 residues in the CDR3. Germline V gives CDR1 ENHRY, CDR2 SYGVKD. The CDR3, as DNA: TGTGCCATCAGTGAATCCACAGGGGACTACTCTAGCACAGATACGCAGTATTTT. Protein sequence: CAISESTGDYSSTDTQYF.

This chain connects TRBV5-6 to TRBJ1-2, with 10 bases matching TRBD1. Germline V gene sequence: CDR1 SGHDT, CDR2 YYEEEE. Trimming removed 0 bases from V and 7 bases from J; junction bases left unmatched: 12. The CDR3 runs 17 residues. The CDR3 loop reads CASSLVGQGVGSRGYTF. DNA of the CDR3: TGTGCCAGCAGCTTGGTAGGACAGGGGGTTGGATCCCGTGGCTACACCTTC.

This clone was picked up a small number of times. V usage is TRBV9 and J usage is TRBJ2-3; D is possibly TRBD1 (5 bases). Germline V gene lookup returns CDR1 SGDLS and CDR2 YYNGEE. This CDR3 is 14 amino acids long. Deletions cut 1 base from V and 1 base from J, with 7 bases between. Here the CDR3 reads CASSVTTGTDTQYF. The CDR3 DNA sequence: TGTGCCAGCAGCGTAACGACAGGCACAGATACGCAGTATTTT.

This clone occurred a few times. The chain has TRBV29-1 and TRBJ2-7, with D possibly being TRBD1 (6 bases). The germline CDR1 and CDR2 sequences are SQVTM and ANQGSEA. This CDR3 region has 11 residues. Deletions cut 6 bases from V and 5 bases from J, with 11 bases between. The CDR3 loop is CSVRQVDEQYF. The CDR3 DNA reads TGCAGCGTAAGACAGGTTGACGAGCAGTACTTC.

This clone was observed a handful of times. This chain uses TRBV18 with TRBJ1-1; the D gene is possibly TRBD1 (5 bases). Trimming removed 4 bases from V and 10 bases from J, with 19 bases in between. The CDR3 contains 14 residues. Germline V gene data show CDR1 as KGHSH and CDR2 as LQKENI. The CDR3 sequence: CASSHDWDATGAFF. The CDR3 DNA follows: TGTGCCAGCTCACACGACTGGGACGCTACAGGAGCTTTCTTT.

The chain employs TRBV5-4 and TRBJ1-2; 7 nucleotides match TRBD1. The CDR3 totals 12 residues. V shed 1 base and J 10 bases; nucleotides not matched to a gene: 4. CDR1 and CDR2 from the germline V gene are SGHNT and YYREEE (reference sequence). This CDR3 reads CASSLRTGFYTF. Written as DNA, the CDR3 is TGTGCCAGCAGCTTGAGGACAGGCTTCTACACCTTC.

This chain joins TRBV30 and TRBJ2-7, with 11 bases identical to TRBD2. CDR3 length: 13 amino acids. Germline-derived CDR1 and CDR2 are GTSNPN and SVGIG (reference sequence). V was pared by 3 bases and J by 6 bases, with 4 bases of the junction left unmatched. The CDR3 DNA reads as TGTGCCTGGAGGAGTAGCGGGAGGGCCGAGCAGTACTTC. This translates into CAWRSSGRAEQYF.

CDR3 nucleotides: TGTGCCATCAGGGGGTCTTCGGAAGATACGCAGTATTTT. This sequence encodes CAIRGSSEDTQYF. The genes are TRBV10-3 and TRBJ2-3; D gene ambiguous. Germline CDR1 reads ENHRY; CDR2 reads SYGVKD. CDR3 size: 13 residues. Trimming pared 6 bases from V and 5 bases from J, leaving 12 bases between.

This clone occurred a few times. The V call is TRBV6-1, the J call TRBJ1-3; D gene unclear. The V and J ends lost 5 bases and 1 base respectively, with 12 bases between them. The CDR3 totals 15 residues. Germline CDR1 MNHNS, CDR2 SASEGT. The CDR3 DNA follows: TGTGCCAGCAGTCCCCCGGACTTTTCTGGAAACACCATATATTTT. This codes for CASSPPDFSGNTIYF.

This clone appeared a single time. The rearrangement joins TRBV30 to TRBJ2-1; the match to TRBD2 covers 9 bases. Germline values: CDR1 GTSNPN, CDR2 SVGIG (reference sequence). J gave up 6 bases and V 0 bases, and 12 bases lay outside the gene matches. The length of the CDR3 is 17 residues. The DNA for the CDR3 is TGTGCCTGGAGTGTAATGGCTAGCGGGATGAGGACCAATGAGCAGTTCTTC. It yields the protein CAWSVMASGMRTNEQFF.

V is TRBV5-6 and J is TRBJ1-2; 7 nucleotides match TRBD1. In germline, CDR1 is SGHDT, CDR2 YYEEEE. V trimming: 3 bases; J trimming: 1 base; junction bases outside the gene matches: 9. The CDR3 is 16 residues long. The CDR3 region is CASSSNQGQINYGYTF. CDR3 in DNA: TGTGCCAGCAGCTCTAACCAGGGACAGATTAACTATGGCTACACCTTC.

As for this clone: This sample includes further DNA sequences coding for the same CDR3. The J gene is TRBJ1-5, the V gene TRBV19; D unresolved. The germline CDR1 and CDR2 sequences are LNHDA and SQIVND (reference sequence). The CDR3 is 14 residues long. Between the trimmed V and J ends, which lost 8 bases and 2 bases, there was a span of 13 bases. The CDR3 here is CASRREGGNQPQHF. CDR3 in DNA: TGTGCCAGTCGACGTGAGGGCGGCAATCAGCCCCAGCATTTT.

The V call is TRBV6-5, the J call TRBJ1-1; 7 bases agree with TRBD1. CDR3 length equals 13 residues. V dropped 5 bases and J dropped 4; count of bases not matched to a gene: 4. Germline V gives CDR1 MNHEY, CDR2 SVGAGI. CDR3: CASSDRVTTEAFF. CDR3 in DNA: TGTGCCAGCAGTGACAGGGTTACCACTGAAGCTTTCTTT.

A few counts support this clone. J is TRBJ2-7 and V is TRBV29-1, with D maybe TRBD2 (6 bases). The CDR3 has 13 residues. Per germline, CDR1 SQVTM and CDR2 ANQGSEA. Trimming removed 5 bases at V and 0 bases at J, with 11 bases between. The CDR3 DNA sequence: TGCAGCGTTCACCAGACTAGCTCCTACGAGCAGTACTTC. It specifies CSVHQTSSYEQYF.